This entry lists 15 T cell receptor beta chains sequenced from one sample in a study of shared clonotypes between healthy human individuals. Only CD45RO-negative cells positively selected for CCR7 counted as naive CD8 cells, so terminally differentiated effector memory CD45RA+ cells were excluded. The protocol was immunoSEQ multiplex PCR, while the TCRdb copy is restricted to in-frame clones and leaves out a portion. This table holds about 2 million clones, approximately 94% found once. Sample: naive CD8+ T cells sorted from blood. Receptors were obtained from a man younger than 30 in good health.

The genes are TRBV27 and TRBJ2-3; TRBD2 matches 9 bases. V lost 5 bases, J lost 4 bases, and 13 bases stayed unmatched. From germline, CDR1 is MNHEY and CDR2 SMNVEV (reference sequence). The CDR3 loop spans 17 amino acids. The chain's CDR3 is CASSTYFSSGSPDTQYF. The CDR3 nucleotides are TGTGCCAGCAGTACCTACTTTAGTAGCGGGAGCCCAGATACGCAGTATTTT.

The chain couples TRBV1 to TRBJ2-3. TRBV1 is a recognized pseudogene. This CDR3 has 16 residues. CDR3: CTSSQLYRDSTDTQYF. In DNA form, the CDR3 reads TGCACCAGCAGCCAGTTATACCGGGACAGCACAGATACGCAGTATTTT.

Here the CDR3 DNA reads TGTGCCAGCAGCTTAGATCTTCTTGGAGGGTTAGGGTTGACTGAAGCTTTCTTT. Its protein product is CASSLDLLGGLGLTEAFF. V is TRBV11-1 and J is TRBJ1-1; the D is unclear. This CDR3 is built from 18 residues. V was cut by 1 base and J by 5 bases, with 23 bases left in between. CDR1 is SGHAT, CDR2 FQDESV, per germline (reference sequence).

The gene calls are TRBV7-9 and TRBJ1-2; 8 bases line up with TRBD1. Germline V gives CDR1 SEHNR, CDR2 FQNEAQ (reference sequence). V shed 3 bases, J shed 0 bases, and the junction held 6 bases outside the gene matches. This CDR3 region has 16 residues. CDR3 amino acids: CASSFQTGGSNYGYTF. The CDR3 DNA reads as TGTGCCAGCAGCTTCCAAACAGGGGGATCTAACTATGGCTACACCTTC.

This clone was recorded at least ten times. The chain couples TRBV29-1 to TRBJ1-4; D unresolved. From germline, CDR1 is SQVTM and CDR2 ANQGSEA. V lost 8 bases and J 2 bases, leaving 9 bases between the germline ends. The CDR3 runs 12 residues. The CDR3 reads CSLSDTNEKLFF. The CDR3 region has the DNA TGCAGCCTCAGTGATACTAATGAAAAACTGTTTTTT.

This chain joins TRBV28 and TRBJ1-2; D may be TRBD1 (6 bases). The CDR3 extends over 15 amino acids. V dropped 6 bases and J dropped 3 bases, with 17 bases sitting between them. Per the germline V gene, CDR1 is MDHEN and CDR2 is SYDVKM. The CDR3 sequence: CASSLIRDTHYGYTF. The CDR3 DNA follows: TGTGCCAGCAGCTTAATCCGGGACACCCACTATGGCTACACCTTC.

The chain has TRBV9 and TRBJ1-3; a possible D gene is TRBD1 (5 bases). Germline V CDR1 and CDR2: SGDLS, YYNGEE. The CDR3 has 17 amino acids. Between the trimmed V and J ends, which lost 3 bases and 3 bases, there was a span of 19 bases. The CDR3 spells CASSDSGGRGLGNTIYF. The CDR3 nucleotides read TGTGCCAGCAGCGATAGCGGGGGAAGGGGCCTTGGAAACACCATATATTTT.

The CDR3: CASSYGEHYEQYF. CDR3 coding DNA: TGTGCCAGCAGTTACGGGGAGCACTACGAGCAGTACTTC. V and J are TRBV6-5 and TRBJ2-7; D possibly corresponds to TRBD2 (5 bases). Trimming removed 2 bases at V and 3 bases at J, with 8 bases between. The germline gives CDR1 MNHEY, CDR2 SVGAGI. The CDR3 loop spans 13 amino acids.

The gene calls are TRBV2 and TRBJ2-1; D not resolved. The CDR3 contains 14 residues. The germline gives CDR1 SNHLY, CDR2 FYNNEI. Trimming removed 7 bases at V and 0 bases at J, with 10 bases between. DNA for the CDR3: TGTGCCAGCATGGGCGACCACTCCTACAATGAGCAGTTCTTC. This codes for CASMGDHSYNEQFF.

On this clone itself: This sample includes further DNA sequences coding for the same CDR3. The gene calls are TRBV5-1 and TRBJ1-1, with unresolved D. Per the germline V gene, CDR1 is SGHRS and CDR2 is YFSETQ. With 5 bases removed from V and 7 bases from J, the gap between germline ends came to 12 bases. The CDR3 loop spans 12 amino acids. CDR3 amino acids: CASSLTGSEAFF. DNA for the CDR3: TGCGCCAGCAGTCTAACGGGGAGTGAAGCTTTCTTT. Full variable domain (missing parts from reference TRBV5-1 and TRBJ1-1): KAGVTQTPRYLIKTRGQQVTLSCSPISGHRSVSWYQQTPGQGLQFLFEYFSETQRNKGNFPGRFSGRQFSNSRSEMNVSTLELGDSALYLCASSLTGSEAFFGQGTRLTVV.

This clone has just a few counts. The V call is TRBV16, the J call TRBJ1-6, with D perhaps matching TRBD1 (6 bases). Trimming removed 5 bases from V and 8 bases from J, with 10 bases in between. CDR1 KGHSY and CDR2 FQNENV come from the germline V gene. This CDR3 region has 13 residues. The CDR3 DNA is TGTGCCAGCAGCTACCACAGGGATTCACCCCTCCACTTT. Encoded protein: CASSYHRDSPLHF.

With regard to this clone: The junction shows a germline mismatch at one end, possibly a read error. This chain connects TRBV27 to TRBJ2-4, with 13 bases that match TRBD2. Germline V gene lookup returns CDR1 MNHEY and CDR2 SMNVEV (reference sequence). This CDR3 spans 16 amino acids. For the CDR3, the DNA is TGCATCGCGACTAGCGGGGGGCCCCCTGCCAAAAACATTCAGTACTTC. Protein product: CIATSGGPPAKNIQYF.

The chain combines TRBV19 with TRBJ2-5; 12 bases fit TRBD2. The V gene end was trimmed by 9 bases and the J gene end by 5 bases; junction bases not matched to a gene: 10. Germline assignment: CDR1 LNHDA and CDR2 SQIVND (reference sequence). This CDR3 is built from 15 residues. CDR3 DNA sequence: TGTGCCAGCAAACACCGACTAGCGGGGGAGGAGACCCAGTACTTC. Its protein product is CASKHRLAGEETQYF.

A note on this clone: Different DNA sequences within this sample yield the same CDR3. This rearrangement joins TRBV4-1 to TRBJ2-3; a possible D gene is TRBD2 (6 bases). CDR3 length equals 16 residues. The germline V gene encodes CDR1 MGHRA and CDR2 YSYEKL. Between the trimmed V and J ends, which lost 0 bases and 1 base, there was a span of 11 bases. CDR3 nucleotides: TGCGCCAGCAGCCAAGATCTCGGGGGTCGCACAGATACGCAGTATTTT. This gives the protein CASSQDLGGRTDTQYF.

V gene TRBV9 combines with J gene TRBJ2-2; D unclear. CDR1 and CDR2 from the germline V gene are SGDLS and YYNGEE. V was pared by 4 bases and J by 0 bases, with 13 bases between. The CDR3 loop spans 16 amino acids. DNA of the CDR3: TGTGCCAGCAGCTGGCCCGTGTGGTCGAACACCGGGGAGCTGTTTTTT. Protein: CASSWPVWSNTGELFF.